These T cell receptor beta chains were read from a single sample in a study of blood T cell repertoires in COVID-19. Clones were sequenced by immunoSEQ multiplex PCR, and TCRdb holds only the in-frame ones, with some missing. The table shows about 160,000 clones, with roughly four fifths occurring only once. The sample consisted of peripheral blood. The source of these receptors is a human donor with acute or convalescent COVID-19. The donor label of this sample is uncertain. The CDR3 runs from the conserved cysteine through the conserved F or W. Each record gives: CDR3 protein, CDR3 DNA, V gene, clone size, J gene, D gene. D genes are given only for firm matches. Clone size appears in some rows only: once, few, many, or a class for an expanded clone.

CAWSPAGGVRDTGELFF TGTGCCTGGAGTCCGGCAGGGGGCGTGAGGGACACCGGGGAGCTGTTTTTT TRBV30 - TRBJ2-2 TRBD1
CAWSSGAIHEQFF TGTGCCTGGAGTAGCGGGGCAATCCATGAGCAGTTCTTC TRBV30 - TRBJ2-1 TRBD2
CASRGGLYSPLHF TGTGCCAGCAGGGGGGGGCTTTATTCACCCCTCCACTTT TRBV27 many TRBJ1-6 -
CASRASGDRVGLMNTEAFF TGCGCCAGCCGCGCAAGTGGGGACAGGGTCGGTTTGATGAACACTGAAGCTTTCTTT TRBV5-1 - TRBJ1-1 TRBD1
CASSPHWTSGGPHLQETQYF TGTGCCAGCAGTCCCCACTGGACTAGCGGGGGGCCCCACCTCCAAGAGACCCAGTACTTC TRBV6-2/TRBV6-3 few TRBJ2-5 TRBD2
CASSLSRTDTQYF TGTGCCAGCAGCTTAAGCCGCACAGATACGCAGTATTTT TRBV7-2 - TRBJ2-3 -
CASSILEAGGPKSEQYF TGTGCCAGTAGTATCCTTGAAGCGGGGGGGCCGAAGAGCGAGCAGTACTTC TRBV19 - TRBJ2-7 TRBD2
CASSRGTGEYLSLYEQYF TGTGCCAGCAGCCGGGGGACAGGGGAATACCTCTCTCTCTACGAGCAGTACTTC TRBV25-1 - TRBJ2-7 TRBD1
CASSTLRGYGEQFF TGTGCCAGCAGCACTCTCAGGGGTTATGGTGAGCAGTTCTTC TRBV7-2 - TRBJ2-1 -
CASRLDSFNSPLHF TGTGCCAGCAGACTGGACAGCTTTAATTCACCCCTCCACTTT TRBV6-4 few TRBJ1-6 -
CASSNPGTAYNEQFF TGTGCCAGCAGCAACCCCGGGACAGCTTACAATGAGCAGTTCTTC TRBV6-5 few TRBJ2-1 TRBD1
CASSLNWVGGDSNSPLHF TGCGCCAGCAGCTTGAATTGGGTAGGGGGCGATTCTAATTCACCCCTCCACTTT TRBV5-1 - TRBJ1-6 TRBD1
CASSSYRLDTEAFF TGTGCCAGCAGCTCCTATCGTCTGGACACTGAAGCTTTCTTT TRBV7-2 - TRBJ1-1 -
CARSQGGGWGLGETQYF TGCGCCCGCAGCCAAGGGGGGGGATGGGGGCTAGGAGAGACCCAGTACTTC TRBV4-3 - TRBJ2-5 -
CASSQSPAGNTEAFF TGTGCCAGCTCACAATCCCCCGCGGGGAACACTGAAGCTTTCTTT TRBV18 - TRBJ1-1 -
CSVVSRRGTGEKLFF TGCAGCGTTGTTTCGAGGCGGGGAACAGGTGAAAAACTGTTTTTT TRBV29-1 once TRBJ1-4 -
CASSAGRAQETQYF TGTGCCAGCAGCGCCGGGAGGGCCCAAGAGACCCAGTACTTC TRBV5-4 - TRBJ2-5 TRBD2
CAVIQGASYTGELFF TGTGCCGTAATACAGGGGGCGTCCTACACCGGGGAGCTGTTTTTT TRBV7-9 - TRBJ2-2 TRBD1
CASGTGGVQPQHF TGTGCCAGCGGGACAGGGGGGGTTCAGCCCCAGCATTTT TRBV27 - TRBJ1-5 TRBD1
CASSLKGSPTEAFF TGTGCCAGCAGCTTGAAGGGGTCCCCGACTGAAGCTTTCTTT TRBV7-2 - TRBJ1-1 -
CASSLVQYQETQYF TGTGCCAGCAGCTTGGTACAGTACCAAGAGACCCAGTACTTC TRBV5-8 - TRBJ2-5 -
CASSEGTGRQPQHF TGTGCCAGCAGTGAGGGGACAGGGAGGCAGCCCCAGCATTTT TRBV2 - TRBJ1-5 TRBD1
CSVEEATAYGYTF TGCAGCGTTGAAGAAGCGACAGCCTATGGCTACACCTTC TRBV29-1 few TRBJ1-2 -
CASTEPGTPLHF TGTGCCAGCACCGAGCCGGGAACACCCCTCCACTTT TRBV6-5 - TRBJ1-6 -
CASSIGAAGELFF TGTGCCAGTAGTATTGGGGCAGCCGGGGAGCTGTTTTTT TRBV19 - TRBJ2-2 -
CASSPGVNSPLHF TGTGCCAGCAGTCCGGGGGTTAATTCACCCCTCCACTTT TRBV25-1 - TRBJ1-6 -
CASSPSGTGGYNEQFF TGTGCCAGCTCCCCTTCCGGGACAGGGGGCTACAATGAGCAGTTCTTC TRBV18 - TRBJ2-1 TRBD1
CASSATTGAYGANVLTF TGTGCCAGCAGTGCCACAACAGGGGCGTATGGGGCCAACGTCCTGACTTTC TRBV7-3 - TRBJ2-6 TRBD1
CASSQVVSTEAFF TGCGCCAGCAGCCAAGTCGTTAGCACTGAAGCTTTCTTT TRBV4-1 - TRBJ1-1 -
CASSPLRSGGARSYEQYF TGTGCCAGCAGTCCCCTACGGAGCGGGGGGGCCAGGTCCTACGAGCAGTACTTC TRBV6-2/TRBV6-3 - TRBJ2-7 TRBD2
CASSLLETEAFF TGTGCCAGCAGTTTACTGGAGACTGAAGCTTTCTTT TRBV2 - TRBJ1-1 -
CASSSMGGLAGAGSTDTQYF TGTGCCAGCAGCTCCATGGGGGGACTAGCGGGGGCTGGGAGCACAGATACGCAGTATTTT TRBV5-4 few TRBJ2-3 TRBD2
CASGLVLGTITGELFF TGTGCTAGTGGTTTGGTATTGGGGACAATCACCGGGGAGCTGTTTTTT TRBV12-5 - TRBJ2-2 -
CASSFQGSYGYTF TGTGCCAGCAGTTTTCAGGGATCCTATGGCTACACCTTC TRBV12-3/TRBV12-4 - TRBJ1-2 -
CASSSQTSGGTGELFF TGTGCCAGCAGCTCCCAGACTAGCGGGGGAACCGGGGAGCTGTTTTTT TRBV13 - TRBJ2-2 TRBD2
CASSDPRALSTDTQYF TGTGCCAGCAGCGACCCCAGGGCTTTGAGCACAGATACGCAGTATTTT TRBV5-6 - TRBJ2-3 -
CASSQADREGYTF TGTGCCAGCAGCCAAGCAGACAGGGAAGGCTACACCTTC TRBV3-1/TRBV3-2 - TRBJ1-2 TRBD1
CASSRTGTGAQNTEAFF TGTGCCAGCTCTAGAACGGGGACAGGGGCCCAGAACACTGAAGCTTTCTTT TRBV18 - TRBJ1-1 TRBD1
CASRRTLLYEQYF TGTGCCAGCAGACGGACTCTCCTCTACGAGCAGTACTTC TRBV27 once TRBJ2-7 -
CASSWTSGVDTQYF TGCGCCAGCAGCTGGACTAGCGGGGTGGATACGCAGTATTTT TRBV4-3 - TRBJ2-3 TRBD2
CSAGRQGLVGYTF TGCAGCGCTGGCCGACAGGGACTTGTGGGCTACACCTTC TRBV29-1 once TRBJ1-2 TRBD1
CASRLGQGAGYEQYF TGCGCCAGCAGGCTGGGGCAGGGGGCGGGCTACGAGCAGTACTTC TRBV5-1 - TRBJ2-7 TRBD1
CASSKIYGQQGYSPLHF TGTGCCAGCAGCAAGATTTATGGACAGCAAGGATATTCACCCCTCCACTTT TRBV7-2 - TRBJ1-6 -
CASSSPGTGGFYGYTF TGTGCCAGCAGTTCCCCCGGGACAGGGGGCTTCTATGGCTACACCTTC TRBV27 - TRBJ1-2 TRBD1
CASSLQGAGANVLTF TGTGCCAGCAGCTTGCAAGGGGCTGGGGCCAACGTCCTGACTTTC TRBV5-4 - TRBJ2-6 -
CASGRALGVTQYF TGTGCCAGCGGCCGGGCCCTCGGGGTTACGCAGTATTTT TRBV6-2/TRBV6-3 few TRBJ2-3 -
CASSGSGLGEQPQHF TGTGCCAGCAGCGGGTCAGGACTCGGGGAACAGCCCCAGCATTTT TRBV7-2 - TRBJ1-5 -
CASSEGDPAGGTEAFF TGTGCCAGCAGTGAGGGGGACCCAGCGGGGGGCACTGAAGCTTTCTTT TRBV2 once TRBJ1-1 -
CASSLVINYGYTF TGTGCCAGCAGCTTAGTCATTAACTATGGCTACACCTTC TRBV7-8 - TRBJ1-2 -
CASSFGTGPHYGYTF TGTGCCAGCAGCTTCGGGACAGGCCCTCACTATGGCTACACCTTC TRBV7-2 - TRBJ1-2 TRBD1
CASRLSGTRESGQYF TGTGCCAGCAGGTTATCCGGGACTAGGGAGTCGGGGCAGTACTTC TRBV3-1/TRBV3-2 - TRBJ2-7 TRBD2
CASSLSWTGADSPLHF TGCGCCAGCAGCTTGTCTTGGACAGGGGCCGATTCACCCCTCCACTTT TRBV5-1 - TRBJ1-6 TRBD1
CASSLGPGQGPEKLFF TGCGCCAGCAGCCTCGGACCGGGACAGGGGCCTGAAAAACTGTTTTTT TRBV4-1 - TRBJ1-4 TRBD1